This is a list of T cell receptor beta chains from one sample in a study of blood T cells in healthy people across ages. Using its own MiXCR run on the 5' RACE reads, TCRdb lists one record per CDR3 protein. The top ten hold more than 20% of the sample, which has around 1,800,000 distinct CDR3 sequences, about two fifths seen once. The source material was blood. These receptor sequences come from a human donor in good health. The CDR3 runs from the conserved cysteine through the conserved F or W. D genes are given only for firm matches. Clone size is given for some rows only: seen once, a few or many times, or a class if the clone is expanded.

size | J | V | D | CDR3 | DNA
NA | TRBJ2-5 | TRBV5-1 | NA | CASTPRGWETQYF | TGCGCCAGCACCCCCAGGGGCTGGGAGACCCAGTACTTC
few | TRBJ2-7 | TRBV6-2/TRBV6-3 | NA | CASSYVGWAYEQYF | TGTGCCAGCAGTTACGTGGGATGGGCCTACGAGCAGTACTTC
NA | TRBJ1-6 | TRBV2 | NA | CASSAEHNSPLHF | TGTGCCAGCAGTGCCGAACACAATTCACCCCTCCACTTT
few | TRBJ1-2 | TRBV12-3/TRBV12-4 | TRBD1 | CASSSTPRDREEGYTF | TGTGCCAGCAGTTCCACCCCCAGGGACAGGGAGGAGGGCTACACCTTC
once | TRBJ2-1 | TRBV12-3/TRBV12-4 | NA | CASSLLSLDEQFF | TGTGCCAGCAGTTTACTGTCGCTCGATGAGCAGTTCTTC
NA | TRBJ2-5 | TRBV4-3 | TRBD1 | CASSHGQGLMETQYF | TGCGCCAGCAGCCACGGACAGGGTTTAATGGAGACCCAGTACTTC
NA | TRBJ1-5 | TRBV4-1 | NA | CASSPGWGDFNQPQHF | TGCGCCAGCAGCCCGGGATGGGGGGATTTCAATCAGCCCCAGCATTTT
NA | TRBJ1-4 | TRBV24-1 | NA | CATSDGSLASEKLFF | TGTGCCACCAGCGACGGGAGTTTAGCGAGTGAAAAACTGTTTTTT
NA | TRBJ2-7 | TRBV10-3 | TRBD1 | CAISGRDSSYEQYF | TGTGCCATCAGTGGAAGGGACAGCTCCTACGAGCAGTACTTC
NA | TRBJ2-6 | TRBV6-6 | NA | CASRTGRPTSGVNVLTF | TGTGCCAGCAGGACGGGACGCCCAACCTCTGGGGTCAACGTCCTGACTTTC
few | TRBJ2-4 | TRBV2 | NA | CASSTGTRDIQYF | TGTGCCAGCAGTACCGGGACAAGGGACATTCAGTACTTC
NA | TRBJ1-2 | TRBV20-1 | TRBD1 | CSARDPDRGKTNYGYTF | TGCAGTGCTAGAGACCCCGACAGGGGGAAAACTAACTATGGCTACACCTTC
NA | TRBJ2-7 | TRBV9 | NA | CASSGFRDLSYEQYF | TGTGCCAGCAGCGGCTTTAGGGACCTCTCCTACGAGCAGTACTTC
once | TRBJ1-2 | TRBV27 | NA | CASRERRTSYGYTF | TGTGCCAGCCGGGAGAGGCGAACCTCCTATGGCTACACCTTC
NA | TRBJ2-1 | TRBV15 | NA | CATSDRGFSYNEQFF | TGTGCCACCAGCGACCGGGGCTTCTCCTACAATGAGCAGTTCTTC
NA | TRBJ2-3 | TRBV20-1 | TRBD2 | CSARDPIAGSRTDTQYF | TGCAGTGCTAGAGATCCGATAGCGGGGAGCCGCACAGATACGCAGTATTTT
NA | TRBJ1-2 | TRBV9 | NA | CASSVAGGAGYGYTF | TGTGCCAGCAGCGTAGCCGGGGGCGCTGGCTATGGCTACACCTTC
NA | TRBJ2-5 | TRBV7-2 | NA | CASSLDGGAAEETQYF | TGTGCCAGCAGCTTAGATGGGGGGGCAGCTGAAGAGACCCAGTACTTC
few | TRBJ2-5 | TRBV28 | TRBD1 | CASKTGTGYQETQYF | TGTGCCAGTAAAACCGGGACAGGGTACCAAGAGACCCAGTACTTC
NA | TRBJ2-3 | TRBV6-5 | TRBD1 | CASSGDSQFTDTQYF | TGTGCCAGCAGTGGGGACAGCCAATTCACAGATACGCAGTATTTT
NA | TRBJ2-3 | TRBV5-1 | TRBD2 | CASSGGLAITDTQYF | TGCGCCAGCAGCGGCGGACTAGCGATCACAGATACGCAGTATTTT
NA | TRBJ2-5 | TRBV10-3 | NA | CATEASGQETQYF | TGTGCCACCGAAGCGAGCGGCCAAGAGACCCAGTACTTC
once | TRBJ1-2 | TRBV12-3/TRBV12-4 | NA | CASSLLGAVNYGYTF | TGTGCCAGCAGTTTACTTGGAGCGGTCAACTATGGCTACACCTTC
NA | TRBJ2-4 | TRBV7-2 | NA | CASSPPSGLVQYF | TGTGCCAGCAGCCCACCGTCTGGGCTAGTTCAGTACTTC
NA | TRBJ2-3 | TRBV20-1 | NA | CSAPQGDAQYF | TGCAGTGCTCCGCAGGGAGATGCGCAGTATTTT
NA | TRBJ2-2 | TRBV7-2 | NA | CASSFSPANTGELFF | TGTGCCAGCAGCTTTAGCCCCGCGAACACCGGGGAGCTGTTTTTT
NA | TRBJ2-7 | TRBV29-1 | NA | CSVLDPSGYEQYF | TGCAGCGTCCTTGATCCCTCTGGGTACGAGCAGTACTTC
NA | TRBJ2-3 | TRBV28 | NA | CASSASWGLTDTQYF | TGTGCCAGCAGTGCCTCGTGGGGGCTGACAGATACGCAGTATTTT
NA | TRBJ2-1 | TRBV20-1 | TRBD2 | CSARDPFSGGATNEQFF | TGCAGTGCTAGAGATCCCTTTAGCGGGGGGGCAACAAATGAGCAGTTCTTC
NA | TRBJ2-5 | TRBV29-1 | TRBD1 | CSAHRGLLRETQYF | TGCAGCGCGCACAGGGGGCTCCTACGGGAGACCCAGTACTTC
NA | TRBJ1-2 | TRBV6-1 | NA | CASSNRVANYGYTF | TGTGCCAGCAGTAACAGGGTGGCTAACTATGGCTACACCTTC
NA | TRBJ1-1 | TRBV3-1 | TRBD1 | CASRDRGRAFF | TGTGCCAGCAGGGACAGGGGGCGAGCTTTCTTT
once | TRBJ1-1 | TRBV7-9 | NA | CASSAPTVNTEAFF | TGTGCCAGCAGCGCACCGACAGTGAACACTGAAGCTTTCTTT
NA | TRBJ2-5 | TRBV20-1 | TRBD1 | CSATGQGLETQYF | TGCAGTGCTACCGGACAGGGTCTAGAGACCCAGTACTTC
NA | TRBJ1-6 | TRBV9 | TRBD1 | CAGSVAGQGRSPLHF | TGTGCCGGCAGCGTAGCGGGACAGGGAAGATCACCCCTCCACTTT
many | TRBJ2-7 | TRBV6-2/TRBV6-3 | TRBD2 | CASGRDYEQYF | TGTGCCAGCGGGAGGGACTACGAGCAGTACTTC
NA | TRBJ1-3 | TRBV6-1 | NA | CASTQKESFEGITSGNTIYF | TGTGCCAGCACCCAGAAGGAGTCGTTCGAGGGAATCACCTCTGGAAACACCATATATTTT
NA | TRBJ1-6 | TRBV27 | NA | CASSLFGVSYNSPLHF | TGTGCCAGCAGTTTATTTGGGGTCTCCTATAATTCACCCCTCCACTTT
NA | TRBJ2-3 | TRBV12-3/TRBV12-4 | TRBD1 | CASSSGWQGAITDTQYF | TGTGCCAGCAGTTCAGGGTGGCAGGGGGCTATCACAGATACGCAGTATTTT
few | TRBJ2-3 | TRBV9 | TRBD2 | CASIGGGAPDTQYF | TGTGCCAGCATCGGCGGGGGGGCCCCAGATACGCAGTATTTT
few | TRBJ2-1 | TRBV12-3/TRBV12-4 | TRBD2 | CAGTPGLAGGGEQFF | TGTGCCGGCACCCCGGGACTAGCGGGAGGAGGTGAGCAGTTCTTC
NA | TRBJ2-1 | TRBV20-1 | NA | CSARVRTGSSYNEQFF | TGCAGTGCTAGGGTACGCACGGGGAGCTCCTACAATGAGCAGTTCTTC
NA | TRBJ2-3 | TRBV20-1 | NA | CSAREDPLDTQYF | TGCAGTGCGAGAGAGGACCCTCTAGATACGCAGTATTTT
NA | TRBJ1-1 | TRBV4-3 | NA | CASSPGPDTEAFF | TGCGCCAGCAGCCCAGGTCCAGACACTGAAGCTTTCTTT
NA | TRBJ2-4 | TRBV6-2/TRBV6-3 | TRBD1 | CASSLTPMGQGRDKNIQYF | TGTGCCAGCAGTCTAACCCCGATGGGACAGGGAAGGGACAAAAACATTCAGTACTTC
few | TRBJ2-3 | TRBV3-1 | TRBD2 | CASSQGRGGRTQYF | TGTGCCAGCAGCCAAGGGCGGGGGGGCCGTACGCAGTATTTT
few | TRBJ2-5 | TRBV7-9 | NA | CASSLGVAQETQYF | TGTGCCAGCAGCCTTGGCGTCGCCCAAGAGACCCAGTACTTC
NA | TRBJ2-7 | TRBV18 | NA | CASSLRGRSSYEQYF | TGTGCCAGCTCCCTCCGGGGGCGAAGCTCCTACGAGCAGTACTTC
NA | TRBJ1-3 | TRBV6-5 | NA | CASRGAYSGNTIYF | TGTGCCTCACGAGGTGCCTACTCTGGAAACACCATATATTTT
few | TRBJ2-1 | TRBV7-2 | TRBD2 | CASSLGFETGLPPMWNEQFF | TGTGCCAGCAGCTTAGGATTTGAGACGGGACTACCCCCTATGTGGAATGAGCAGTTCTTC
NA | TRBJ2-1 | TRBV15 | TRBD2 | CATSGPSGSSYNEQFF | TGTGCCACCAGCGGGCCTAGCGGGAGCTCCTACAATGAGCAGTTCTTC
NA | TRBJ1-5 | TRBV18 | TRBD1 | CASSPFSGGTGQDQPQHF | TGTGCCAGCTCACCGTTCTCTGGCGGGACAGGCCAAGATCAGCCCCAGCATTTT